This T cell receptor (beta chain) was sequenced in a study of blood T cell repertoires in COVID-19. Looking at the study overall: The United States, Italy and Spain supplied acute and convalescent COVID-19 samples. PBMCs, B-cell-depleted T cells, or T cells were the source of the cDNA or gDNA that made up the material.

This clone was detected only once. V lost 3 bases to trimming and J lost 0 bases, with 20 bases between them. Per germline, CDR1 SGHVS and CDR2 FQNEAQ. The CDR3 contains 18 residues. Authors' data handling: It was from reference gene primer amplification that nucleated cell counts were estimated. Repertoires were generated with immunoSEQ multiplex PCR, while TCRdb's copy carries only in-frame clones and drops some. Clonal size and the V and J genes are those of that table, whereas D and trimming came from the DNA. The repertoire has some 22,000 clones, over 75% of them found once; the top ten carry approximately 23%.

V usage is TRBV7-8 and J usage is TRBJ1-1; D may be TRBD1 (5 bases). Sequenced input: peripheral blood. This TCR was recovered from a man between 65 and 85 years old in a cohort sampled during active COVID-19. The DNA of the CDR3 is TGTGCCAGCAGCTTTTCCCGGGGGACGCAGGGATTGAACACTGAAGCTTTCTTT. It yields the protein CASSFSRGTQGLNTEAFF.